What follows describes a single T cell receptor beta chain. Its antigen is currently unknown. Assay used: immunoSEQ multiplex PCR; TCRdb lists only in-frame clones, some missing. The table shows about 200,000 clones, with 86% occurring only once. These data are taken from a study of cytomegalovirus exposure and HLA in healthy donors. Broader study findings: Rare sequences made up most TCRs, while some public TCRs were found in many donors. Subsequent analysis found a tendency for first-cohort TCR clusters to co-occur within the approximately 130 validation repertoires.

A roughly 120-subject validation cohort, separate from the approximately 720-subject first cohort, supplied the donors. Source material: PBMCs. The clonotype originates from a woman between 18 and 30 years old in good health and CMV-seronegative.

DNA for the CDR3: TGTGCCAGCAGCTTGTCCGGGACTAGCGGAGTCTCCTACGAGCAGTACTTC. The encoded protein is CASSLSGTSGVSYEQYF. The J gene is TRBJ2-7, the V gene TRBV7-9; 11 nucleotides match TRBD2. Germline lookup yields CDR1 SEHNR and CDR2 FQNEAQ (reference sequence). The CDR3 extends over 17 amino acids. After removal of 3 bases from V and 0 bases from J, the junction contained 7 bases not matched to a gene.